Sequencing of this T cell receptor beta chain was carried out in a study of beta chain features in type 1 diabetes. Study-level information: Healthy donors, compared against patients, showed similar age, gender and cell yields. Study outcomes and limitations: Within each of all four CD4+ subsets, Type 1 diabetes patients had TCRB CDR3s that were moderately but significantly shorter.

The table lists this clone with a few counts. Its antigen is not identified. Sorting that relied on CD45RO/CCR7/CD25/CD127/CD95/CD27 yielded CD4+ naive, central memory, regulatory and stem cell-like memory cells. Isolated RNA was reverse transcribed in full, so expressed TCRB transcripts were sequenced. Assay: immunoSEQ multiplex PCR; the TCRdb copy retains only in-frame clones and omits some. Of approximately 470,000 clones in the sample, approximately 30% are singletons; the top ten hold about 0.065%. The sequencing input was naive CD4+ T cells from blood. The source is a man aged 18 to 30 in good health.

CDR3 region: CASSLQKGSYNEQFF. CDR3 sequence (DNA): TGTGCCAGCAGCTTACAGAAAGGGTCCTACAATGAGCAGTTCTTC. The chain recombines TRBV7-2 with TRBJ2-1; no reliable D call. The CDR3 has 15 residues. Trimming stripped 2 bases from V and 1 base from J, with 9 bases between. The V gene's germline CDR1 is SGHTA and CDR2 FQGNSA.